The next 21 T cell receptor beta chains were all read from a single sample in a study of OX40 agonist ivuxolimab in advanced cancers. Assay used: immunoSEQ multiplex PCR; TCRdb lists only in-frame clones, some missing. In the table there are under 80,000 clones, about nine tenths of which are singletons. The starting material was CD4+ or CD8+ T cells sorted from blood, obtained in a trial of the OX40 agonist ivuxolimab. The receptors derive from an adult with an advanced solid tumor such as melanoma, head and neck, liver or kidney cancer.

Written as DNA, the CDR3 is TGCAGCGTTGAAAGTGACGGAAACACCATATATTTT. Its protein product is CSVESDGNTIYF. The chain employs TRBV29-1 and TRBJ1-3; D ambiguous. This CDR3 region has 12 residues. Trimming pared 2 bases from V and 4 bases from J, leaving 6 bases between. Per the germline V gene, CDR1 is SQVTM and CDR2 is ANQGSEA.

This rearrangement joins TRBV28 to TRBJ2-7, with a weak D call TRBD1 (5 bases). The CDR3 contains 12 residues. V gave up 4 bases and J gave up 7 bases, with 11 bases separating them. Germline values: CDR1 MDHEN, CDR2 SYDVKM. The CDR3 spells CASSSGNSEQYF. CDR3 nucleotides: TGTGCCAGCAGTTCAGGGAATAGTGAGCAGTACTTC. Supplemented by reference TRBV28 and TRBJ2-7, the full variable domain reads DVKVTQSSRYLVKRTGEKVFLECVQDMDHENMFWYRQDPGLGLRLIYFSYDVKMKEKGDIPEGYSVSREKKERFSLILESASTNQTSMYLCASSSGNSEQYFGPGTRLTVT.

This rearrangement joins TRBV5-4 to TRBJ2-2, with a possible D match to TRBD2 (6 bases). The germline V gene encodes CDR1 SGHNT and CDR2 YYREEE (reference sequence). Between the trimmed V and J ends, which lost 1 base and 3 bases, there was a span of 22 bases. The CDR3 totals 19 residues. The CDR3 DNA reads TGTGCCAGCAGCTTGTTGGGAGTCGGATTCAGCGGGTACACCGGGGAGCTGTTTTTT. Translation: CASSLLGVGFSGYTGELFF.

The genes are TRBV5-1 and TRBJ1-5; tentative D call: TRBD1 (5 bases). This CDR3 region has 15 residues. Trimming shortened V by 4 bases and J by 0 bases, and 11 bases separated the two germline ends. The germline V gene encodes CDR1 SGHRS and CDR2 YFSETQ. This CDR3 reads CASSPGPISNQPQHF. The CDR3 DNA follows: TGCGCCAGCAGCCCGGGACCGATTAGCAATCAGCCCCAGCATTTT.

The chain couples TRBV30 to TRBJ1-1, with a weak D call TRBD1 (6 bases). The CDR3 has 13 residues. Germline V CDR1 and CDR2: GTSNPN, SVGIG (reference sequence). Trimming removed 5 bases at V and 1 base at J, with 11 bases between. CDR3 loop: CAWARQENTEAFF. Written as DNA, the CDR3 is TGTGCCTGGGCCCGACAGGAGAACACTGAAGCTTTCTTT.

The chain uses TRBV5-1 and TRBJ1-1; TRBD1 matches at 9 bases. The V and J ends lost 4 bases and 4 bases, in that order; junction bases with no gene match: 5. The CDR3 is made up of 14 amino acids. Germline V gene data show CDR1 as SGHRS and CDR2 as YFSETQ. CDR3 sequence (DNA): TGCGCCAGCAGCGGGAGGACAGGGGTCACTGAAGCTTTCTTT. It is translated as CASSGRTGVTEAFF.

The rearrangement uses TRBV19 and TRBJ2-3; 8 bases are shared with TRBD1. Unmatched junction bases numbered 5, after V lost 6 bases and J lost 6 bases. Per germline, CDR1 LNHDA and CDR2 SQIVND (reference sequence). CDR3 size: 13 residues. In nucleotides, the CDR3 is TGTGCCAGTAGGGGACAGGCAGGGGATACGCAGTATTTT. It yields the protein CASRGQAGDTQYF. The full variable domain, completed using reference TRBV19 and TRBJ2-3, is DGGITQSPKYLFRKEGQNVTLSCEQNLNHDAMYWYRQDPGQGLRLIYYSQIVNDFQKGDIAEGYSVSREKKESFPLTVTSAQKNPTAFYLCASRGQAGDTQYFGPGTRLTVL.

The chain carries TRBV5-4 and TRBJ2-5; no clear D. Per the germline V gene, CDR1 is SGHNT and CDR2 is YYREEE (reference sequence). CDR3 length: 12 amino acids. Trimming removed 0 bases at V and 4 bases at J, with 4 bases between. CDR3 loop: CASSLVGETQYF. In DNA form, the CDR3 reads TGTGCCAGCAGCTTGGTCGGAGAGACCCAGTACTTC.

The chain links TRBV10-3 to TRBJ1-3; 10 positions match TRBD1. This CDR3 is 15 amino acids long. Germline trimming cut 2 bases from V and 4 bases from J; bases unmatched to any gene: 2. The germline CDR1 and CDR2 sequences are ENHRY and SYGVKD. This chain's CDR3 is CAISEGTGVGNTIYF. For the CDR3, the DNA is TGTGCCATCAGTGAGGGGACAGGGGTCGGAAACACCATATATTTT.

The chain links TRBV11-2 to TRBJ1-5, with D maybe TRBD1 (5 bases). There are 16 residues in the CDR3. V was clipped by 5 bases and J by 1 base, with 15 bases between them. Germline values: CDR1 SGHAT, CDR2 FQNNGV. Here the CDR3 reads CASSPSGAPSNQPQHF. The CDR3 region has the DNA TGTGCCAGCAGCCCATCTGGGGCACCGAGCAATCAGCCCCAGCATTTT.

This clone was detected only once. J is TRBJ2-5 and V is TRBV6-5; tentatively, D is TRBD2 (5 bases). This CDR3 is 13 amino acids long. CDR1 and CDR2 (germline): MNHEY, SVGAGI. V was trimmed by 2 bases and J by 2 bases, leaving 6 bases between them. CDR3 region: CASSYDYQETQYF. CDR3 DNA sequence: TGTGCCAGCAGTTACGACTATCAAGAGACCCAGTACTTC.

The gene calls are TRBV5-5 and TRBJ2-2, with TRBD1 as a possible D gene (5 bases). The CDR3 sequence is 14 residues long. Looked up from germline, CDR1 is SGHKS and CDR2 is YYEKEE (reference sequence). The V end was cut by 0 bases, the J end by 4 bases, with 7 bases between. The CDR3 coding sequence is TGTGCCAGCAGCTTGGAGGGGATCACCGGGGAGCTGTTTTTT. Protein sequence: CASSLEGITGELFF. Using reference TRBV5-5 and TRBJ2-2 for the parts outside the CDR3, the full variable domain is DAGVTQSPTHLIKTRGQQVTLRCSPISGHKSVSWYQQVLGQGPQFIFQYYEKEERGRGNFPDRFSARQFPNYSSELNVNALLLGDSALYLCASSLEGITGELFFGEGSRLTVL.

V gene TRBV14 combines with J gene TRBJ2-7, with TRBD1 as a possible D gene (6 bases). The CDR3 loop spans 14 amino acids. In germline, CDR1 is SGHDN, CDR2 FVKESK. The V gene lost 2 bases and the J gene lost 9 bases, with 17 bases spanning the gap. In DNA, the CDR3 is TGTGCCAGCAGCCAAACCACTGGACAGTCCGGGCAGTACTTC. The encoded protein is CASSQTTGQSGQYF.

The chain couples TRBV30 to TRBJ1-1, with D hard to call. Germline V gives CDR1 GTSNPN, CDR2 SVGIG (reference sequence). The CDR3 sequence is 14 residues long. Trimming removed 2 bases at V and 0 bases at J, with 10 bases between. Here the CDR3 reads CAWSRSTVNTEAFF. The DNA of the CDR3 is TGTGCCTGGAGTCGATCAACAGTGAACACTGAAGCTTTCTTT.

The rearrangement joins TRBV30 to TRBJ1-4; TRBD1 matches at 9 bases. Losses at the gene ends were 7 bases for V and 7 bases for J; bases not matched to a gene: 16. Germline V gene lookup returns CDR1 GTSNPN and CDR2 SVGIG (reference sequence). The CDR3 length is 16 residues. The chain's CDR3 is CASSRDRVTVSEKLFF. The CDR3 DNA reads as TGTGCCTCATCCCGGGACAGGGTGACGGTTAGTGAAAAACTGTTTTTT. The full variable domain, rest sourced from reference TRBV30 and TRBJ1-4, is SQTIHQWPATLVQPVGSPLSLECTVEGTSNPNLYWYRQAAGRGLQLLFYSVGIGQISSEVPQNLSASRPQDRQFILSSKKLLLSDSGFYLCASSRDRVTVSEKLFFGSGTQLSVL.

The chain links TRBV7-2 to TRBJ2-3; D unresolved. The CDR3 is made up of 14 amino acids. V lost 5 bases and J lost 6, with 15 bases in between. The germline V gene has CDR1 SGHTA and CDR2 FQGNSA. CDR3 amino acids: CASSPGRGMDTQYF. The CDR3 region has the DNA TGTGCCAGCAGCCCCGGCCGCGGCATGGATACGCAGTATTTT. Looking up the rest from reference TRBV7-2 and TRBJ2-3 gives the full variable domain: GAGVSQSPSNKVTEKGKDVELRCDPISGHTALYWYRQSLGQGLEFLIYFQGNSAPDKSGLPSDRFSAERTGGSVSTLTIQRTQQEDSAVYLCASSPGRGMDTQYFGPGTRLTVL.

The genes are TRBV29-1 and TRBJ2-3, with 8 bases that match TRBD2. V lost 7 bases to trimming and J lost 1 base; unmatched junction nucleotides: 7. In germline, CDR1 is SQVTM, CDR2 ANQGSEA. The CDR3 totals 14 residues. DNA of the CDR3: TGCAGCGCCGAGACTAGCGCGGGCACAGATACGCAGTATTTT. Protein product: CSAETSAGTDTQYF.

The chain couples TRBV7-9 to TRBJ1-2, with D perhaps TRBD1 (6 bases). Trimming stripped 4 bases from V and 6 bases from J, with 12 bases between. Germline V gene sequence: CDR1 SEHNR, CDR2 FQNEAQ (reference sequence). The CDR3 runs 13 residues. As DNA, the CDR3 is TGTGCCAGCAGCTCTTCAGGGGCCCATGGCTACACCTTC. Its protein product is CASSSSGAHGYTF.

The J gene is TRBJ1-1, the V gene TRBV2; TRBD1 might be the D (6 bases). The CDR3 spans 15 residues. The germline V gene encodes CDR1 SNHLY and CDR2 FYNNEI. V lost 6 bases, J lost 4 bases, and 18 bases lay in between. CDR3 coding DNA: TGTGCCAGCAGAGACCCGCACAGGGCGGGCACTGAAGCTTTCTTT. It encodes CASRDPHRAGTEAFF.

This clone was detected a few times. V gene TRBV7-9 combines with J gene TRBJ2-5; a weak D match, TRBD1 (5 bases). Trimming removed 7 bases from V and 5 bases from J, with 8 bases in between. CDR3 length: 11 residues. The germline CDR1 and CDR2 sequences are SEHNR and FQNEAQ (reference sequence). In DNA, the CDR3 is TGTGCCAGCACTTCAGGGGAGACCCAGTACTTC. Its protein product is CASTSGETQYF. The full variable domain, rest sourced from reference TRBV7-9 and TRBJ2-5, is DTGVSQNPRHKITKRGQNVTFRCDPISEHNRLYWYRQTLGQGPEFLTYFQNEAQLEKSRLLSDRFSAERPKGSFSTLEIQRTEQGDSAMYLCASTSGETQYFGPGTRLLVL.

This chain joins TRBV7-9 and TRBJ2-7, with 11 bases matching TRBD2. Germline V lookup: CDR1 SEHNR, CDR2 FQNEAQ (reference sequence). The CDR3 has 14 amino acids. With V trimmed by 4 bases and J by 8 bases, 7 bases remained unmatched. DNA of the CDR3: TGTGCCAGCAGCTCACTAGCGGGAGATCTAAAGCAGTACTTC. Translating it yields CASSSLAGDLKQYF.